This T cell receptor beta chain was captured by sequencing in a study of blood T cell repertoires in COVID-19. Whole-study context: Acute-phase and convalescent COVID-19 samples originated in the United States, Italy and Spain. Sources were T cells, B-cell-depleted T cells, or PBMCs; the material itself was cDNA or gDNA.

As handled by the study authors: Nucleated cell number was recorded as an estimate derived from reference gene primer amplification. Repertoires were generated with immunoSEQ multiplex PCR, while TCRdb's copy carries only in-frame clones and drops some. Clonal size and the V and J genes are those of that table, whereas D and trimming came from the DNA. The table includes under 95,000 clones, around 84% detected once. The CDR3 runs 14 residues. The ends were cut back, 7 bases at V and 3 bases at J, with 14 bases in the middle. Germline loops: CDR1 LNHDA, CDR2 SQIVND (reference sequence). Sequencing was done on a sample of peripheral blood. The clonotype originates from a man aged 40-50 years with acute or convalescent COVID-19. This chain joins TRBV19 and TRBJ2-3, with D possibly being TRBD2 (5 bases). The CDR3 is CASTTGLSTDTQYF. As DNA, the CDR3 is TGTGCCAGTACAACGGGATTAAGTACAGATACGCAGTATTTT.